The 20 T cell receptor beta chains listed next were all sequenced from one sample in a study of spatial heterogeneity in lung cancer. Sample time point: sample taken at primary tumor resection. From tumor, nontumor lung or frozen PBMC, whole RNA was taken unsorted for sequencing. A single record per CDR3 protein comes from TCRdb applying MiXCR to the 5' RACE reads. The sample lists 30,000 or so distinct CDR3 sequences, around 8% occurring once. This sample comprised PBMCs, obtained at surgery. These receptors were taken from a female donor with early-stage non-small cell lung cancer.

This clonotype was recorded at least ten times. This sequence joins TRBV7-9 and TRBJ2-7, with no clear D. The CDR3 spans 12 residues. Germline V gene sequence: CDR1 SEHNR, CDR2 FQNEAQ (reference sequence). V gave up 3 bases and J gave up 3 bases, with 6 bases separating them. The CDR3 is CASSLANYEQYF. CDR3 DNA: TGTGCCAGCAGCTTGGCAAACTACGAGCAGTACTTC.

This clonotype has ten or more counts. Written as DNA, the CDR3 is TGCAGCGTTAGGACAGGGAACGACGCCGGGGAGCTGTTTTTT. Residues: CSVRTGNDAGELFF. This chain connects TRBV29-1 to TRBJ2-2; 8 bases match TRBD1. The CDR3 spans 14 residues. The germline V gene encodes CDR1 SQVTM and CDR2 ANQGSEA. V gave up 5 bases and J gave up 6 bases; unmatched junction bases: 8.

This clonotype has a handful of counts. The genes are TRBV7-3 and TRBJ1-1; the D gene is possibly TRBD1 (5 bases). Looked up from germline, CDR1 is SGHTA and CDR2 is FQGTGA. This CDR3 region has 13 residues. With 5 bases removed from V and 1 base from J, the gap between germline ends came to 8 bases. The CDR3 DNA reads TGTGCCAGCAGCACGCAGGGGAACACTGAAGCTTTCTTT. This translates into CASSTQGNTEAFF.

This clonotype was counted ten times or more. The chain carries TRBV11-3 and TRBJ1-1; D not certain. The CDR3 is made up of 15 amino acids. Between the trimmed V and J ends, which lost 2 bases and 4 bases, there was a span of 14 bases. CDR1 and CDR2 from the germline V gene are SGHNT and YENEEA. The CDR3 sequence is CASSLRAVGVTEAFF. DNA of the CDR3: TGTGCCAGCAGCTTAAGGGCGGTAGGCGTCACTGAAGCTTTCTTT. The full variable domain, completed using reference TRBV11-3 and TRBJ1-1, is EAGVVQSPRYKIIEKKQPVAFWCNPISGHNTLYWYLQNLGQGPELLIRYENEEAVDDSQLPKDRFSAERLKGVDSTLKIQPAELGDSAVYLCASSLRAVGVTEAFFGQGTRLTVV.

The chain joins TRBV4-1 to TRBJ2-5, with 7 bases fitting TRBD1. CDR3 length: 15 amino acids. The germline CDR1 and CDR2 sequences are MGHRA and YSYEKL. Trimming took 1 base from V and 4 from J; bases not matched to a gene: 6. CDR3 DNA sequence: TGCGCCAGCAGCCAAGGACAGGGAATCGGAGAGACCCAGTACTTC. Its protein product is CASSQGQGIGETQYF.

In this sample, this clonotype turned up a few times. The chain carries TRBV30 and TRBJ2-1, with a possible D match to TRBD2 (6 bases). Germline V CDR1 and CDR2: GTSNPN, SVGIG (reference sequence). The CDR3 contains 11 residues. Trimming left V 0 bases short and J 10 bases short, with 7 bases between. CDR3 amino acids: CAWSVGREQFF. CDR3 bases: TGTGCCTGGAGTGTTGGGAGGGAGCAGTTCTTC.

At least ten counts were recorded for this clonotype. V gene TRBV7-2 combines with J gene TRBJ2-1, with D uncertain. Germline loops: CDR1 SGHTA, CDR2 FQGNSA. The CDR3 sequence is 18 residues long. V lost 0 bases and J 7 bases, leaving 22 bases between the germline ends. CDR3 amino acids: CASSLASIIIKGGNEQFF. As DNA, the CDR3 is TGTGCCAGCAGCTTAGCTTCTATAATCATAAAGGGTGGGAATGAGCAGTTCTTC.

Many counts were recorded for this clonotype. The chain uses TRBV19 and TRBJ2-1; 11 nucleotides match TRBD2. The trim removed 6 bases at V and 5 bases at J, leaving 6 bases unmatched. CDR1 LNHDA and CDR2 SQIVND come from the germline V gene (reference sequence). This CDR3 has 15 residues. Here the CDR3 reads CASRSGLAVNNEQFF. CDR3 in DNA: TGTGCCAGTAGATCGGGACTAGCGGTAAACAATGAGCAGTTCTTC.

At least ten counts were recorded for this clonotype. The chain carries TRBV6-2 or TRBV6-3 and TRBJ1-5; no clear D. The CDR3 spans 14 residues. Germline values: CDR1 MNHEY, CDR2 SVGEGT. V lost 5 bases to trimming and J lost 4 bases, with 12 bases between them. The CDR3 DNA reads TGTGCCAGCAGTAACACAGTACTAAATCAGCCCCAGCATTTT. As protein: CASSNTVLNQPQHF.

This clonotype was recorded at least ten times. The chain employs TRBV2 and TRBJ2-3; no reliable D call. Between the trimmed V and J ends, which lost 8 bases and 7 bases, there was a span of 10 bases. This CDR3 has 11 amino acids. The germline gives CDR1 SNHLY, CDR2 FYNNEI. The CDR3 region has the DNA TGTGCCAGCCAACTGGGGAATACGCAGTATTTT. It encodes CASQLGNTQYF.

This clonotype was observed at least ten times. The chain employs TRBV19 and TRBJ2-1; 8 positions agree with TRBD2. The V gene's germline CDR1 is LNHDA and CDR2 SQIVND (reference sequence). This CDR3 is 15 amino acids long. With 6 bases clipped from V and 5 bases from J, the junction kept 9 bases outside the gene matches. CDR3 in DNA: TGTGCCAGTAGCCCCACCAGCGGGAGCCACAATGAGCAGTTCTTC. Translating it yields CASSPTSGSHNEQFF.

CDR3 in amino acids: CASSLTGLAGSTDTQYF. Here the CDR3 DNA reads TGTGCCAGCAGCTTAACTGGGCTAGCGGGGAGCACAGATACGCAGTATTTT. The chain uses TRBV7-3 and TRBJ2-3; 9 bases match TRBD2. There are 17 residues in the CDR3. Per germline, CDR1 SGHTA and CDR2 FQGTGA. The V segment lost 0 bases and the J segment 0 bases; nucleotides outside the gene matches: 4. The full variable domain, rest sourced from reference TRBV7-3 and TRBJ2-3, is GAGVSQTPSNKVTEKGKYVELRCDPISGHTALYWYRQSLGQGPEFLIYFQGTGAADDSGLPNDRFFAVRPEGSVSTLKIQRTERGDSAVYLCASSLTGLAGSTDTQYFGPGTRLTVL.

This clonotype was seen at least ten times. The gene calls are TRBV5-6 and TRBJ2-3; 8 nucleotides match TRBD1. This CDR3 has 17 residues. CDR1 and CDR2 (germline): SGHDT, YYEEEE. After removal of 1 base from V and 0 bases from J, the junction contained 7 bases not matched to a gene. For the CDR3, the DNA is TGTGCCAGCAGCTTGCAGCGCAGGACAGGGAGCACAGATACGCAGTATTTT. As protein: CASSLQRRTGSTDTQYF.

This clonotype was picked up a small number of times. The CDR3 DNA follows: TGTGCCAGCAAGGAGGGGGGGAGTTGGACTGAAGCTTTCTTT. Translating gives CASKEGGSWTEAFF. The chain links TRBV6-2 or TRBV6-3 to TRBJ1-1, with D maybe TRBD1 (6 bases). The CDR3 runs 14 residues. Per germline, CDR1 MNHEY and CDR2 SVGEGT. V was clipped by 7 bases and J by 5 bases, with 17 bases between them.

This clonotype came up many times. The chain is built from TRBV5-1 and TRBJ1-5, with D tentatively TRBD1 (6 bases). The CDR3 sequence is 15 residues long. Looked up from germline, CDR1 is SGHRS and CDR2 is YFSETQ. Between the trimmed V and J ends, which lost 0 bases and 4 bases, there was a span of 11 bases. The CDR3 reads CASSLAGQKNQPQHF. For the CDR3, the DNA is TGCGCCAGCAGCTTGGCCGGACAGAAGAATCAGCCCCAGCATTTT. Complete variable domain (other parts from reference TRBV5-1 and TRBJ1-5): KAGVTQTPRYLIKTRGQQVTLSCSPISGHRSVSWYQQTPGQGLQFLFEYFSETQRNKGNFPGRFSGRQFSNSRSEMNVSTLELGDSALYLCASSLAGQKNQPQHFGDGTRLSIL.

This chain's CDR3 is CASSLALTGELFF. CDR3 sequence (DNA): TGTGCCAGCAGTTTGGCGCTCACCGGGGAGCTGTTTTTT. The J gene is TRBJ2-2, the V gene TRBV27, with D hard to call. The V and J ends lost 3 bases and 4 bases respectively, with 6 bases between them. Germline V lookup: CDR1 MNHEY, CDR2 SMNVEV (reference sequence). The CDR3 contains 13 residues.

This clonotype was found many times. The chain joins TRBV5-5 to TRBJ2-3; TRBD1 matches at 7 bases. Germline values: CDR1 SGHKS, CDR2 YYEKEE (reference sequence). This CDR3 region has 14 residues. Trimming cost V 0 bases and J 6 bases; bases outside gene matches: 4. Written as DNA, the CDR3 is TGTGCCAGCAGCTTGGGTACAGGGGTGGATACGCAGTATTTT. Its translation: CASSLGTGVDTQYF.

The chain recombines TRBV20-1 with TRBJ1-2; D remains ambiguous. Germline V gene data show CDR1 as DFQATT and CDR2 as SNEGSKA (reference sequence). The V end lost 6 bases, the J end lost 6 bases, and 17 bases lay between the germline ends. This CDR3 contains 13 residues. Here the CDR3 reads CSAIYYASDGYTF. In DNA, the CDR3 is TGCAGTGCCATTTACTACGCCAGTGATGGCTACACCTTC.

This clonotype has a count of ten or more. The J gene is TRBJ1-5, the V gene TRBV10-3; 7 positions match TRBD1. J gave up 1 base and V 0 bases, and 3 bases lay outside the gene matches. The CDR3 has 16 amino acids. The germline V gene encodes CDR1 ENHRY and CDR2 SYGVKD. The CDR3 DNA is TGTGCCATCAGTGAGTCGACCAGGGGGAGCAATCAGCCCCAGCATTTT. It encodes CAISESTRGSNQPQHF.

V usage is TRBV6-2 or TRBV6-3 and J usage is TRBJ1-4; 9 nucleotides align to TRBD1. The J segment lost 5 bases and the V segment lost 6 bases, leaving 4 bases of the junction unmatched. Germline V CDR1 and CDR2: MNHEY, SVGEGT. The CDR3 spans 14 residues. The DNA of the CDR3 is TGTGCCAGCAGGACCGGGACAGGGAATGAAAAACTGTTTTTT. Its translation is CASRTGTGNEKLFF.